This is a list of T cell receptor beta chains from one sample in a study of cytomegalovirus exposure and HLA in healthy donors. Repertoires were generated with immunoSEQ multiplex PCR, while TCRdb's copy carries only in-frame clones and drops some. The data contain under 200,000 clones, roughly 82% of them singletons. The material sequenced was PBMCs. All receptors come from a girl aged 5 to 17 in good health and CMV-seropositive. Each CDR3 is given without its conserved first and last residue.

>TRBV15|TRBJ2-5
ATSGDRGRGETQY
>TRBV10-3|TRBJ1-2
ATQPGASGYT
>TRBV28|TRBJ2-5
ASSLAVWRLPETQY
>TRBV18|TRBJ1-3
ASSPQQTGAISGNTIY
>TRBV29-1|TRBJ1-5
SARDSEGPQH
>TRBV4-3|TRBJ2-3
ASSQGSGLEGTDTQY
>TRBV29-1|TRBJ2-1
SVLGGAQTYNEQF
>TRBV25-1|TRBJ1-4
ASSFRAMRGKLF
>TRBV18|TRBJ2-3
ASSPTSGGPPESTDTQY
>TRBV28|TRBJ2-3
ASRSDRDRDTQY
>TRBV2|TRBJ1-5
ASSELKVWEDNQPQH
>TRBV27|TRBJ2-7
ASSVPVQNLYEQY
>TRBV28|TRBJ1-1
ASSYLTGGPTEAF
>TRBV6-1|TRBJ2-1
ASSEAVTQRYNEQF
>TRBV25-1|TRBJ2-1
ASSVTDEQF
>TRBV5-1|TRBJ2-1
ASSRREEGYNEQF
>TRBV7-3|TRBJ2-5
ASSLRGGETQY
>TRBV6-5|TRBJ1-4
ASSYSGQGGEKLF
>TRBV28|TRBJ1-1
ASSWGQENTEAF
>TRBV18|TRBJ1-1
ASSRDRGWLNTEAF
>TRBV28|TRBJ1-2
ASSYPGGAYGYT
>TRBV5-8|TRBJ2-3
ASSLTGTGPTDTQY
>TRBV5-1|TRBJ2-1
ASSTGLAGDVLAPNEQF
>TRBV27|TRBJ2-7
ASRDRGQGAHEQY
>TRBV9|TRBJ2-3
ASSPHRGADTQY
>TRBV6-1|TRBJ2-3
ASSSKTSGGDTQY
>TRBV6-5|TRBJ1-1
ASSKDRGANTEAF
>TRBV28|TRBJ1-1
ASSFPFRGMISF
>TRBV7-9|TRBJ2-7
ASSSQGYEQY
>TRBV7-3|TRBJ1-2
ASSPSGADYGYT
>TRBV5-1|TRBJ1-2
ASSWEQGTGYT
>TRBV5-4|TRBJ2-2
ASSLQGTGELF
>TRBV5-6|TRBJ1-1
ASSSDREYEAF
>TRBV9|TRBJ1-5
ASIKEGQGDGRRNQPQH
>TRBV5-1|TRBJ2-2
ASSFRVGEAGELF
>TRBV6-5|TRBJ2-1
ASSLLRGGNNEQF
>TRBV28|TRBJ2-3
ASSDGQLGDTQY
>TRBV19|TRBJ1-1
ASSIRDAGGAEAF
>TRBV18|TRBJ1-4
ASSPREVGEKLF
>TRBV18|TRBJ2-1
ASSRGGSYNDEQF
>TRBV6-5|TRBJ1-4
ASSYLGGAAQLF
>TRBV10-3|TRBJ1-5
ATSPDRGQPQH
>TRBV5-1|TRBJ2-5
ASSFEGQGRVETQY
>TRBV7-8|TRBJ1-3
ASSFAVAYGSGNTIY
>TRBV11-2|TRBJ2-2
ASSLVREHTGELF
>TRBV5-6|TRBJ2-5
ASSLIRDETQY
>TRBV6-5|TRBJ1-4
ASRELEDGAGLF